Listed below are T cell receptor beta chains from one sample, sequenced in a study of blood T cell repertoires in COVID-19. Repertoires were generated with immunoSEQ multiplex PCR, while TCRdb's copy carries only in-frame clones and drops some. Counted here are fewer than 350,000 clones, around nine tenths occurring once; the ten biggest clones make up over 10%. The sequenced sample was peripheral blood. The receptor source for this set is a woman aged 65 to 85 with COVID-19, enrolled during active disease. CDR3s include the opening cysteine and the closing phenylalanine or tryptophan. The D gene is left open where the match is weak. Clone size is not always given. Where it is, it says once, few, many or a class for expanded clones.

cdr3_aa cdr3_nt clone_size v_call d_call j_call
CASSLGIREAGELFF TGTGCCAGCAGCTTAGGCATCAGGGAAGCCGGGGAGCTGTTTTTT NA TRBV13 NA TRBJ2-2
CATSDLDTQETQYF TGTGCCACCAGTGATTTGGACACCCAAGAGACCCAGTACTTC NA TRBV24-1 NA TRBJ2-5
CASSSGILYERYF TGTGCCAGCAGCTCCGGGATTCTCTACGAGCGGTACTTC NA TRBV14 NA TRBJ2-7
CASSFGNTIYF TGTGCCAGCAGCTTCGGTAACACCATATATTTT few TRBV5-4 NA TRBJ1-3
CAWSLPRYSYEQYF TGTGCCTGGAGCCTCCCCCGCTATTCCTACGAGCAGTACTTC NA TRBV30 NA TRBJ2-7
CAAGTAYEQYF TGTGCCGCAGGGACAGCCTACGAGCAGTACTTC NA TRBV24-1 TRBD1 TRBJ2-7
CASSSRVGGFQETQYF TGTGCCAGCAGCTCCCGGGTAGGGGGCTTCCAAGAGACCCAGTACTTC NA TRBV13 TRBD1 TRBJ2-5
CATSDGAQSEKLFF TGTGCCACCAGTGATGGGGCCCAGTCAGAAAAACTGTTTTTT once TRBV24-1 NA TRBJ1-4
CASSKPNRGQSSGNTIYF TGTGCCAGCAGCAAACCCAACAGGGGGCAAAGCTCTGGAAACACCATATATTTT NA TRBV21-1 NA TRBJ1-3
CASSGDGGSYTQYF TGTGCCAGCAGTGGCGACGGGGGGTCATATACGCAGTATTTT NA TRBV6-4 TRBD2 TRBJ2-3
CASSSDGVQSTDTQYF TGTGCCAGCAGCAGTGACGGGGTCCAAAGCACAGATACGCAGTATTTT NA TRBV21-1 NA TRBJ2-3
CASSSWTEDYGYTF TGTGCCAGCAGTTCTTGGACAGAGGACTATGGCTACACCTTC NA TRBV6-9 NA TRBJ1-2
CASSVAGTGIDEQYF TGTGCCAGCAGCGTAGCAGGGACAGGGATCGACGAGCAGTACTTC NA TRBV9 TRBD1 TRBJ2-7
CASSFWDGGGETQYF TGTGCCAGCAGTTTTTGGGACGGGGGGGGAGAGACCCAGTACTTC NA TRBV28 TRBD2 TRBJ2-5
CASSILGGWNQPQHF TGTGCCAGTAGTATTTTGGGGGGTTGGAATCAGCCCCAGCATTTT NA TRBV19 NA TRBJ1-5
CASSTGPNTEAFF TGTGCCAGCAGCACAGGACCGAACACTGAAGCTTTCTTT NA TRBV7-2 NA TRBJ1-1
CASSFSQGQQYF TGTGCCAGCAGCTTCTCACAGGGGCAGCAGTACTTC NA TRBV7-2 TRBD1 TRBJ2-7
CASSPIRGSSNEKLFF TGTGCCAGTAGCCCGATCCGGGGATCCTCTAATGAAAAACTGTTTTTT NA TRBV19 NA TRBJ1-4
CSAHDRGNTEAFF TGCAGCGCCCACGACAGGGGAAACACTGAAGCTTTCTTT NA TRBV29-1 TRBD1 TRBJ1-1
CASSRTGHATDTQYF TGCGCCAGCTCAAGAACTGGACACGCCACAGATACGCAGTATTTT NA TRBV10-1 NA TRBJ2-3
CATSDSEQDYNEQFF TGTGCCACCAGTGATTCGGAACAGGATTACAATGAGCAGTTCTTC NA TRBV24-1 NA TRBJ2-1
CASSPEVAGGTGELFF TGTGCCAGCAGCCCCGAAGTGGCCGGGGGAACCGGGGAGCTGTTTTTT NA TRBV7-2 NA TRBJ2-2
CASSLTSGRTDTQYF TGCGCCAGCAGCTTGACTAGCGGCCGCACAGATACGCAGTATTTT NA TRBV5-1 TRBD2 TRBJ2-3
CARQGRVTDTQYF TGTGCCCGACAAGGCAGGGTCACAGATACGCAGTATTTT NA TRBV2 NA TRBJ2-3
CASSSGQGISYTF TGTGCCAGCAGCTCGGGACAGGGGATTAGCTACACCTTC NA TRBV11-2 TRBD1 TRBJ1-2
CASSITSGGAHEQYF TGTGCCAGCAGTATCACTAGCGGGGGGGCCCACGAGCAGTACTTC NA TRBV27 TRBD2 TRBJ2-7
CASSLSLAGGQETQYF TGTGCCAGCAGTTTATCCCTAGCGGGGGGACAAGAGACCCAGTACTTC NA TRBV28 TRBD2 TRBJ2-5
CASSLVGGTTYEQYF TGTGCCAGCAGCTTAGTCGGAGGGACCACCTACGAGCAGTACTTC NA TRBV7-2 NA TRBJ2-7
CASSPPSGMNTGELFF TGTGCCAGCAGCCCCCCTAGCGGAATGAACACCGGGGAGCTGTTTTTT NA TRBV7-9 TRBD2 TRBJ2-2
CASSLGGGGTEAFF TGTGCCAGCAGCTTAGGGGGAGGGGGCACTGAAGCTTTCTTT NA TRBV7-2 NA TRBJ1-1
CASSYSGQGSYEQYF TGTGCCAGCAGTTACTCGGGACAGGGTTCCTACGAGCAGTACTTC NA TRBV6-2/TRBV6-3 TRBD1 TRBJ2-7
CASSLDNYSEKLFF TGTGCCAGCAGCTTGGACAATTATTCTGAAAAACTGTTTTTT NA TRBV11-2 NA TRBJ1-4
CASSLAPGGIYEQYF TGTGCCAGCAGCTTAGCGCCGGGGGGGATCTACGAGCAGTACTTC NA TRBV7-2 TRBD2 TRBJ2-7
CAILGATNEKLFF TGTGCCATCCTAGGAGCAACTAATGAAAAACTGTTTTTT NA TRBV7-9 NA TRBJ1-4
CASSSGQGITYEQYF TGTGCCAGCAGCTCGGGACAAGGGATAACCTACGAGCAGTACTTC NA TRBV5-5 NA TRBJ2-7
CSASWTLSTDTQYF TGCAGTGCTAGTTGGACTCTTAGCACAGATACGCAGTATTTT NA TRBV20-1 NA TRBJ2-3
CASGPGQGSSRGAFF TGTGCCAGCGGCCCGGGACAGGGGAGTTCGAGGGGAGCTTTCTTT NA TRBV6-2/TRBV6-3 TRBD1 TRBJ1-1
CATLLRGQNTEAFF TGCGCCACCCTACTCAGGGGGCAGAACACTGAAGCTTTCTTT NA TRBV5-1 TRBD1 TRBJ1-1